One sample yielded the 31 T cell receptor beta chains listed below, sequenced in a study of cytomegalovirus exposure and HLA in healthy donors. Primers: 60 Vbeta forward and 13 Jbeta reverse. Only in-frame clones appear in the TCRdb table, and some are missing; sequencing was by immunoSEQ multiplex PCR. The table lists tens of thousands of clones, just under 80% of them singletons. Sequenced input: PBMCs. The origin of the receptors is a male donor in good health and CMV-seropositive.

By proportion, this clone is medium-sized (0.01 to 0.1%). J is TRBJ2-7 and V is TRBV16; unclear D gene. CDR3 size: 12 residues. The germline V and J ends were trimmed by 0 bases and 5 bases, with 5 bases remaining between them. The germline V gene has CDR1 KGHSY and CDR2 FQNENV. The CDR3 protein is CASSQSFNEQYF. DNA for the CDR3: TGTGCCAGCAGCCAATCATTCAACGAGCAGTACTTC.

The V and J genes are TRBV10-3 and TRBJ1-2; D uncertain. With 7 bases removed from V and 0 bases from J, the gap between germline ends came to 9 bases. Germline V gene lookup returns CDR1 ENHRY and CDR2 SYGVKD. The CDR3 contains 13 residues. The CDR3 loop reads CAINKKANYGYTF. In nucleotides, the CDR3 is TGTGCCATCAACAAGAAAGCTAACTATGGCTACACCTTC.

This clone has just a few counts. The chain carries TRBV4-1 and TRBJ2-7, with D possibly being TRBD2 (6 bases). CDR1 and CDR2 from the germline V gene are MGHRA and YSYEKL. V was clipped by 1 base and J by 1 base, with 11 bases between them. The CDR3 runs to 15 residues. The CDR3 bases are TGCGCCAGCAGCCAAGGACTAGTCGTATCCTACGAGCAGTACTTC. This codes for CASSQGLVVSYEQYF.

The chain links TRBV19 to TRBJ2-7, with D unclear. This CDR3 region has 13 residues. From germline, CDR1 is LNHDA and CDR2 SQIVND (reference sequence). V lost 5 bases to trimming and J lost 5 bases, with 13 bases between them. The CDR3 is CASSLVPSDEQYF. Here the CDR3 DNA reads TGTGCCAGTAGTCTAGTACCTTCAGACGAGCAGTACTTC.

The chain is built from TRBV19 and TRBJ2-5; 7 bases fit TRBD2. This CDR3 comprises 16 residues. V lost 3 bases to trimming and J lost 6 bases; unmatched junction nucleotides: 13. Germline V gene data show CDR1 as LNHDA and CDR2 as SQIVND (reference sequence). Written as DNA, the CDR3 is TGTGCCAGTAGTATTGCGGGAGAGCGAGAGGGGAAGACCCAGTACTTC. Protein sequence: CASSIAGEREGKTQYF. Variable domain in full (rest from reference TRBV19 and TRBJ2-5): DGGITQSPKYLFRKEGQNVTLSCEQNLNHDAMYWYRQDPGQGLRLIYYSQIVNDFQKGDIAEGYSVSREKKESFPLTVTSAQKNPTAFYLCASSIAGEREGKTQYFGPGTRLLVL.

This clone was observed a handful of times. J is TRBJ2-1 and V is TRBV5-6, with D tentatively TRBD2 (5 bases). Looked up from germline, CDR1 is SGHDT and CDR2 is YYEEEE. V dropped 0 bases and J dropped 6 bases, with 7 bases sitting between them. The CDR3 runs to 13 residues. The CDR3 bases are TGTGCCAGCAGCTTGGCTAGCCGCAATGAGCAGTTCTTC. Encoded protein: CASSLASRNEQFF. Drawing the rest from reference TRBV5-6 and TRBJ2-1, the complete variable domain is DAGVTQSPTHLIKTRGQQVTLRCSPKSGHDTVSWYQQALGQGPQFIFQYYEEEERQRGNFPDRFSGHQFPNYSSELNVNALLLGDSALYLCASSLASRNEQFFGPGTRLTVL.

V is TRBV18 and J is TRBJ1-3, with a possible D match to TRBD1 (5 bases). The CDR3 covers 14 residues. The germline V gene encodes CDR1 KGHSH and CDR2 LQKENI. Deletions cut 5 bases from V and 12 bases from J, with 20 bases between. The CDR3 DNA follows: TGTGCCAGCTCAGGAGAGACTCATGGGGCCGACATATATTTT. It specifies CASSGETHGADIYF.

The chain employs TRBV7-2 and TRBJ2-1; D is possibly TRBD2 (5 bases). Per germline, CDR1 SGHTA and CDR2 FQGNSA. The CDR3 has 15 residues. V lost 1 base and J 4 bases, leaving 11 bases between the germline ends. The CDR3 nucleotides read TGTGCCAGCAGCTTAGTCCCTACGGGGTACAATGAGCAGTTCTTC. Its protein is CASSLVPTGYNEQFF. The full variable domain, its missing parts supplied by reference TRBV7-2 and TRBJ2-1, is GAGVSQSPSNKVTEKGKDVELRCDPISGHTALYWYRQSLGQGLEFLIYFQGNSAPDKSGLPSDRFSAERTGGSVSTLTIQRTQQEDSAVYLCASSLVPTGYNEQFFGPGTRLTVL.

The rearrangement links TRBV4-1 to TRBJ2-2; 7 bases agree with TRBD2. J lost 6 bases, V lost 2 bases, and 12 bases had no gene match. Germline V CDR1 and CDR2: MGHRA, YSYEKL. The CDR3 covers 17 residues. Written as DNA, the CDR3 is TGCGCCAGCAGCCAAAACCCTATACTAGCGACCGCCGGGGAGCTGTTTTTT. Translated: CASSQNPILATAGELFF.

This clone appeared once. This chain's CDR3 is CASRRQGASLV. The CDR3 DNA reads as TGTGCCAGCCGCCGACAGGGGGCATCGTTAGTC. The rearrangement joins TRBV5-6 to TRBJ2-7; TRBD1 matches 10 bases. Looked up from germline, CDR1 is SGHDT and CDR2 is YYEEEE. This CDR3 has 11 amino acids.

J is TRBJ1-4 and V is TRBV5-1; 7 nucleotides align to TRBD1. Germline V gene data show CDR1 as SGHRS and CDR2 as YFSETQ. The CDR3 is 16 amino acids. V dropped 4 bases and J dropped 8; count of bases not matched to a gene: 14. The DNA of the CDR3 is TGCGCCAGCAGCACGGGAACAGGGGCAGTTGGCGAAAAACTGTTTTTT. This gives the protein CASSTGTGAVGEKLFF.

This chain joins TRBV28 and TRBJ1-2; D gene ambiguous. The CDR3 sequence is 15 residues long. V lost 5 bases, J lost 8 bases, and 21 bases lay in between. Germline loops: CDR1 MDHEN, CDR2 SYDVKM. In DNA, the CDR3 is TGTGCCAGCAGTCCCACCACAGAAACCTTACGCGGCTACACCTTC. Translated: CASSPTTETLRGYTF.

The chain links TRBV28 to TRBJ2-7; possible D gene TRBD2, 5 bases. Germline CDR1 is MDHEN and CDR2 is SYDVKM. The CDR3 runs to 14 residues. Trimming shortened V by 0 bases and J by 4 bases, and 10 bases separated the two germline ends. The CDR3 DNA reads as TGTGCCAGCAGTTTATGGCGGGCAGGTTACGAGCAGTACTTC. Translated, it gives CASSLWRAGYEQYF.

The chain has TRBV7-8 and TRBJ2-4; D remains unclear. Looked up from germline, CDR1 is SGHVS and CDR2 is FQNEAQ. This CDR3 has 15 residues. The V end was cut by 1 base, the J end by 3 bases, with 10 bases between. The CDR3 here is CASSLVAVHKNIQYF. The CDR3 DNA reads as TGTGCCAGCAGCTTAGTTGCAGTCCACAAAAACATTCAGTACTTC.

The chain combines TRBV4-2 with TRBJ2-3, with a tentative D call TRBD2 (6 bases). V gave up 3 bases and J gave up 3 bases, with 13 bases separating them. CDR1 and CDR2 (germline): LGHNA, YNFKEQ. The CDR3 runs to 15 residues. CDR3 protein: CASSHGSGETDTQYF. The CDR3 DNA is TGTGCCAGCAGCCATGGGTCGGGGGAGACAGATACGCAGTATTTT.

This clone is a singleton in its sample. The J gene is TRBJ1-1, the V gene TRBV7-8, with D uncertain. CDR3 length: 15 residues. Germline V gene sequence: CDR1 SGHVS, CDR2 FQNEAQ. V gave up 2 bases and J gave up 6 bases, with 16 bases separating them. This CDR3 reads CASSLTVLIAPEAFF. CDR3 bases: TGTGCCAGCAGCTTAACGGTGCTGATTGCCCCTGAAGCTTTCTTT.

In this sample, this clone turned up a few times. The chain employs TRBV10-3 and TRBJ2-7; D is perhaps TRBD2 (7 bases). Trimming took 3 bases from V and 5 from J, leaving 17 bases between them. The CDR3 loop spans 15 amino acids. The germline CDR1 and CDR2 sequences are ENHRY and SYGVKD. CDR3 residues: CAISDPRQGTNEQYF. The CDR3 bases are TGTGCCATCAGTGACCCCAGGCAGGGGACTAACGAGCAGTACTTC.

The rearrangement joins TRBV19 to TRBJ1-5; TRBD1 matches 7 bases. Germline V gives CDR1 LNHDA, CDR2 SQIVND (reference sequence). V gave up 5 bases and J gave up 1 base; unmatched junction bases: 5. This CDR3 contains 15 residues. The CDR3 DNA follows: TGTGCCAGTAGTCCCAAGACAGGGAGCAATCAGCCCCAGCATTTT. Its translation is CASSPKTGSNQPQHF.

This clone was detected only a few times. This sequence joins TRBV5-1 and TRBJ1-5; D possibly corresponds to TRBD1 (5 bases). The germline gives CDR1 SGHRS, CDR2 YFSETQ. V was trimmed by 1 base and J by 11 bases, leaving 16 bases between them. The CDR3 length is 14 residues. CDR3 in amino acids: CASSLTPGTGAQHF. In DNA, the CDR3 is TGCGCCAGCAGCTTGACCCCAGGGACGGGGGCCCAGCATTTT.

This clone was picked up a small number of times. The rearrangement links TRBV4-1 to TRBJ2-7, with a possible D match to TRBD1 (5 bases). Trimming removed 4 bases from V and 2 bases from J, with 9 bases in between. The CDR3 covers 13 residues. Germline values: CDR1 MGHRA, CDR2 YSYEKL. The CDR3 loop is CASSPDNPYEQYF. The CDR3 DNA is TGCGCCAGCAGCCCGGACAACCCCTACGAGCAGTACTTC.

The genes are TRBV5-6 and TRBJ2-3; no firm D call. The CDR3 totals 14 residues. CDR1 and CDR2 (germline): SGHDT, YYEEEE. V dropped 5 bases and J dropped 0 bases, with 10 bases sitting between them. The CDR3 spells CASSVRPSTDTQYF. In DNA form, the CDR3 reads TGTGCCAGCAGTGTGCGGCCTAGCACAGATACGCAGTATTTT.

The chain employs TRBV2 and TRBJ2-7; 7 nucleotides match TRBD2. The CDR3 sequence is 12 residues long. V lost 8 bases to trimming and J lost 4 bases; unmatched junction nucleotides: 5. Germline V gene sequence: CDR1 SNHLY, CDR2 FYNNEI. The CDR3 spells CASFGGGYEQYF. The CDR3 bases are TGTGCCAGCTTTGGGGGGGGGTACGAGCAGTACTTC.

J is TRBJ1-1 and V is TRBV5-1; weak D call: TRBD1 (6 bases). The germline CDR1 and CDR2 sequences are SGHRS and YFSETQ. CDR3 size: 16 residues. V gave up 0 bases and J gave up 4 bases, with 16 bases separating them. The CDR3 DNA reads as TGCGCCAGCAGCTTGGCGGGGGAGGGGGTGGGCACTGAAGCTTTCTTT. This sequence encodes CASSLAGEGVGTEAFF. Supplemented by reference TRBV5-1 and TRBJ1-1, the full variable domain reads KAGVTQTPRYLIKTRGQQVTLSCSPISGHRSVSWYQQTPGQGLQFLFEYFSETQRNKGNFPGRFSGRQFSNSRSEMNVSTLELGDSALYLCASSLAGEGVGTEAFFGQGTRLTVV.

In its sample, this clone was seen a few times. V and J are TRBV5-6 and TRBJ1-1; tentative D call: TRBD1 (5 bases). The germline V and J ends were trimmed by 5 bases and 10 bases, with 18 bases remaining between them. The germline CDR1 and CDR2 sequences are SGHDT and YYEEEE. The CDR3 spans 13 residues. This CDR3 is CASSRDSTQGAFF. Here the CDR3 DNA reads TGTGCCAGCAGTCGCGACAGTACCCAAGGAGCTTTCTTT.

V gene TRBV7-9 combines with J gene TRBJ1-2, with D perhaps matching TRBD1 (6 bases). Germline V gives CDR1 SEHNR, CDR2 FQNEAQ (reference sequence). This CDR3 contains 14 residues. V shed 5 bases and J shed 5 bases, with 15 bases lying between them. The CDR3 loop reads CASSEGAGAYGYTF. The CDR3 DNA reads TGTGCCAGCAGCGAAGGTGCAGGGGCTTATGGCTACACCTTC.

This chain connects TRBV12-5 to TRBJ2-7; a possible D gene is TRBD1 (6 bases). CDR1 and CDR2 from the germline V gene are LGHNT and FRNRAP. The CDR3 spans 13 residues. Trimming shortened V by 1 base and J by 2 bases, and 6 bases separated the two germline ends. The CDR3 reads CASGLGTAYEQYF. Here the CDR3 DNA reads TGTGCTAGTGGTTTGGGGACAGCCTACGAGCAGTACTTC. The full variable domain, rest sourced from reference TRBV12-5 and TRBJ2-7, is DARVTQTPRHKVTEMGQEVTMRCQPILGHNTVFWYRQTMMQGLELLAYFRNRAPLDDSGMPKDRFSAEMPDATLATLKIQPSEPRDSAVYFCASGLGTAYEQYFGPGTRLTVT.

The chain employs TRBV7-9 and TRBJ2-1; weak D call: TRBD1 (5 bases). This CDR3 region has 14 residues. Germline V CDR1 and CDR2: SEHNR, FQNEAQ (reference sequence). V was shortened by 4 bases and J by 7 bases, with 14 bases between the two germline ends. The CDR3 loop reads CASSSRTDINEQFF. The CDR3 DNA reads as TGTGCCAGCAGCTCCCGGACGGACATTAATGAGCAGTTCTTC. The full variable domain, rest sourced from reference TRBV7-9 and TRBJ2-1, is DTGVSQNPRHKITKRGQNVTFRCDPISEHNRLYWYRQTLGQGPEFLTYFQNEAQLEKSRLLSDRFSAERPKGSFSTLEIQRTEQGDSAMYLCASSSRTDINEQFFGPGTRLTVL.

This clone has more than one count but fewer than ten. The chain has TRBV4-1 and TRBJ2-3, with 10 bases lining up with TRBD2. After removal of 3 bases from V and 5 bases from J, the junction contained 8 bases not matched to a gene. The CDR3 is made up of 16 amino acids. Germline assignment: CDR1 MGHRA and CDR2 YSYEKL. CDR3 amino acids: CASSQPTSGARDTQYF. CDR3 DNA sequence: TGCGCCAGCAGCCAGCCAACTAGCGGGGCACGAGATACGCAGTATTTT.

V gene TRBV7-8 combines with J gene TRBJ1-1, with D perhaps matching TRBD1 (5 bases). V gave up 6 bases and J gave up 1 base, with 9 bases separating them. The CDR3 has 13 amino acids. Germline V gene sequence: CDR1 SGHVS, CDR2 FQNEAQ. The CDR3 is CASSRQTNTEAFF. Written as DNA, the CDR3 is TGTGCCAGCAGTCGACAGACGAACACTGAAGCTTTCTTT. Together with reference TRBV7-8 and TRBJ1-1, the CDR3 gives the full variable domain: GAGVSQSPRYKVAKRGQDVALRCDPISGHVSLFWYQQALGQGPEFLTYFQNEAQLDKSGLPSDRFFAERPEGSVSTLKIQRTQQEDSAVYLCASSRQTNTEAFFGQGTRLTVV.

The chain has TRBV7-7 and TRBJ2-6, with 13 nucleotides matching TRBD2. The ends lost 4 bases at V and 2 bases at J; junction bases unmatched: 2. There are 17 residues in the CDR3. Germline V lookup: CDR1 SSHAT, CDR2 FNYEAQ (reference sequence). CDR3 sequence (DNA): TGTGCCAGCAGCTCGGGACTAGCGGGGACTGGGGCCAACGTCCTGACTTTC. This sequence encodes CASSSGLAGTGANVLTF.

The chain joins TRBV27 to TRBJ1-2; D may be TRBD1 (5 bases). Germline V gene data show CDR1 as MNHEY and CDR2 as SMNVEV (reference sequence). CDR3 size: 14 residues. Deletions cut 4 bases from V and 7 bases from J, with 16 bases between. This CDR3 is CASSSIGVAAGYTF. CDR3 nucleotide sequence: TGTGCCAGCAGTTCCATAGGGGTAGCTGCTGGCTACACCTTC.